The 24 T cell receptor beta chains given below trace back to one sample, sequenced in a study of blood T cell repertoires in COVID-19. Repertoires were generated with immunoSEQ multiplex PCR, while TCRdb's copy carries only in-frame clones and drops some. The data show approximately 440,000 clones, with approximately 86% seen just once and approximately 0.7% held by the top ten. Sequences were obtained from PBMCs or T cells enriched from blood (not recorded which). The receptors were gathered from a woman between 18 and 29 years old who had recovered from COVID-19.

The rearrangement links TRBV5-5 to TRBJ1-1; D is possibly TRBD1 (5 bases). CDR3 length: 15 residues. The germline gives CDR1 SGHKS, CDR2 YYEKEE (reference sequence). Trimming removed 0 bases from V and 0 bases from J, with 9 bases in between. CDR3 protein: CASSLAGGLNTEAFF. In DNA, the CDR3 is TGTGCCAGCAGCTTGGCCGGGGGATTGAACACTGAAGCTTTCTTT.

The genes are TRBV7-9 and TRBJ2-3; D ambiguous. CDR3 length: 12 residues. The V and J ends lost 5 bases and 4 bases respectively, with 7 bases between them. In germline, CDR1 is SEHNR, CDR2 FQNEAQ (reference sequence). This CDR3 reads CASSTSADTQYF. The CDR3 DNA reads as TGTGCCAGCAGCACAAGTGCAGATACGCAGTATTTT. Using reference TRBV7-9 and TRBJ2-3 for the parts outside the CDR3, the full variable domain is DTGVSQNPRHKITKRGQNVTFRCDPISEHNRLYWYRQTLGQGPEFLTYFQNEAQLEKSRLLSDRFSAERPKGSFSTLEIQRTEQGDSAMYLCASSTSADTQYFGPGTRLTVL.

The V gene is TRBV2, the J gene TRBJ2-5; 10 bases are a match to TRBD2. The CDR3 sequence is 16 residues long. The V gene's germline CDR1 is SNHLY and CDR2 FYNNEI. Unmatched junction bases numbered 7, after V lost 5 bases and J lost 1 base. The CDR3 sequence is CASSFLLAGLQETQYF. The CDR3 DNA reads as TGTGCCAGCAGTTTCCTACTAGCGGGGCTCCAAGAGACCCAGTACTTC.

The chain links TRBV28 to TRBJ1-2, with TRBD1 matching 7 bases. CDR3 length: 14 amino acids. V lost 8 bases, J lost 5 bases, and 11 bases stayed unmatched. Germline CDR1 is MDHEN and CDR2 is SYDVKM. Written as DNA, the CDR3 is TGTGCCAGCCAGACCGGAGGGGGCAGATATGGCTACACCTTC. Its protein is CASQTGGGRYGYTF.

This clone was counted only a few times. The chain has TRBV2 and TRBJ1-6, with 7 bases aligning to TRBD1. The V segment lost 6 bases and the J segment 0 bases; nucleotides outside the gene matches: 8. The CDR3 is 17 amino acids. Germline V gene lookup returns CDR1 SNHLY and CDR2 FYNNEI. DNA for the CDR3: TGTGCCAGCAGCCTTTCAGGGGGGAGCTCCTATAATTCACCCCTCCACTTT. Amino acids: CASSLSGGSSYNSPLHF.

The rearrangement joins TRBV6-5 to TRBJ1-1; 10 bases match TRBD1. The V gene end was trimmed by 2 bases and the J gene end by 4 bases; junction bases not matched to a gene: 1. CDR1 is MNHEY, CDR2 SVGAGI, per germline. The CDR3 has 14 amino acids. CDR3 amino acids: CASSYGDRGTEAFF. The CDR3 DNA reads TGTGCCAGCAGTTACGGGGACAGGGGCACTGAAGCTTTCTTT.

The CDR3 bases are TGCGCCAGCAGCCGGGACAGCATCAATCAGCCCCAGCATTTT. Protein sequence: CASSRDSINQPQHF. The chain joins TRBV5-1 to TRBJ1-5, with 7 nucleotides matching TRBD1. Germline loops: CDR1 SGHRS, CDR2 YFSETQ. V lost 4 bases to trimming and J lost 3 bases; unmatched junction nucleotides: 4. This CDR3 is 14 amino acids long.

The V and J genes are TRBV29-1 and TRBJ1-4, with a weak D call TRBD1 (5 bases). With 4 bases removed from V and 4 bases from J, the gap between germline ends came to 7 bases. The CDR3 length is 12 residues. The germline CDR1 and CDR2 sequences are SQVTM and ANQGSEA. This CDR3 is CSVVGLNEKLFF. CDR3 nucleotide sequence: TGCAGCGTTGTGGGGCTTAATGAAAAACTGTTTTTT.

The chain carries TRBV2 and TRBJ1-2, with unresolved D. Trimming stripped 7 bases from V and 4 bases from J, with 10 bases between. This CDR3 region has 12 residues. Germline values: CDR1 SNHLY, CDR2 FYNNEI. CDR3 sequence: CASIGGPYGYTF. In DNA, the CDR3 is TGTGCCAGCATTGGCGGCCCCTATGGCTACACCTTC.

This chain links TRBV21-1 with TRBJ2-7; the table's D call of TRBD2 was not tested on the DNA. TRBV21-1 is recorded as a pseudogene. The CDR3 is 18 residues long. The CDR3 here is CASFIPFPWTLDRGEQYF. CDR3 nucleotides: TGTGCCAGCTTTATTCCATTTCCGTGGACGCTCGACCGGGGGGAGCAGTACTTC.

This clone was detected a few times. This chain links TRBV5-4 with TRBJ1-1; the D is unclear. Germline V gives CDR1 SGHNT, CDR2 YYREEE (reference sequence). Trimming took off 0 bases at V and 3 bases at J, with 18 bases between the two ends. This CDR3 has 17 amino acids. For the CDR3, the DNA is TGTGCCAGCAGCTTGGTTGGAGGAACAAGGGAGGACACTGAAGCTTTCTTT. Its protein is CASSLVGGTREDTEAFF.

In its sample, this clone was seen a few times. The chain carries TRBV3-1 (or the pseudogene TRBV3-2) and TRBJ2-7; TRBD2 might be the D (5 bases). V lost 2 bases and J lost 9, with 11 bases in between. The CDR3 runs to 12 residues. Germline values: CDR1 LGHDT, CDR2 YNNKEL (reference sequence). The CDR3 DNA sequence: TGTGCCAGCAGCCAATGGGAGTCCGGGCAGTACTTC. Its protein product is CASSQWESGQYF.

The chain joins TRBV19 to TRBJ1-3; no firm D call. CDR1 is LNHDA and CDR2 is SQIVND in the germline V gene (reference sequence). This CDR3 is built from 14 residues. Trimming took 5 bases from V and 3 from J, leaving 11 bases between them. In DNA form, the CDR3 reads TGTGCCAGTAGTGCGGCCTTCCTTGGAAACACCATATATTTT. Its protein is CASSAAFLGNTIYF.

The V and J genes are TRBV2 and TRBJ2-2; possibly TRBD1 for D (5 bases). From germline, CDR1 is SNHLY and CDR2 FYNNEI. The length of the CDR3 is 15 residues. V lost 5 bases to trimming and J lost 0 bases, with 10 bases between them. The CDR3 sequence is CASSLRASNTGELFF. Written as DNA, the CDR3 is TGTGCCAGCAGTCTCAGGGCCTCGAACACCGGGGAGCTGTTTTTT.

The chain joins TRBV11-2 to TRBJ1-2, with TRBD1 identical over 7 bases. The CDR3 totals 15 residues. With V trimmed by 2 bases and J by 3 bases, 6 bases remained unmatched. CDR1 and CDR2 (germline): SGHAT, FQNNGV. CDR3 bases: TGTGCCAGCAGCTTAACCGAGGGGGCCGACTATGGCTACACCTTC. It translates to CASSLTEGADYGYTF.

The chain links TRBV5-6 to TRBJ2-3, with TRBD2 as a possible D gene (6 bases). Germline V lookup: CDR1 SGHDT, CDR2 YYEEEE. The length of the CDR3 is 15 residues. V shed 4 bases and J shed 7 bases, with 19 bases lying between them. The CDR3 sequence is CASSRRAGPAYTQYF. CDR3 nucleotide sequence: TGTGCCAGCAGCCGCCGAGCGGGTCCAGCGTATACGCAGTATTTT.

In this sample, this clone turned up once. The genes are TRBV27 and TRBJ1-2, with D tentatively TRBD1 (6 bases). V was pared by 6 bases and J by 5 bases, with 19 bases between. The CDR3 consists of 15 residues. In germline, CDR1 is MNHEY, CDR2 SMNVEV (reference sequence). The CDR3 protein is CASSSPGGGAYGYTF. CDR3 DNA sequence: TGTGCCAGCAGCTCCCCGGGGGGGGGCGCGTATGGCTACACCTTC.

The sample holds one count of this clone. The chain combines TRBV4-1 with TRBJ2-3; 9 nucleotides agree with TRBD1. This CDR3 has 16 residues. The V gene's germline CDR1 is MGHRA and CDR2 YSYEKL. J lost 6 bases, V lost 3 bases, and 10 bases had no gene match. The CDR3: CASSQRGQGGEDTQYF. Written as DNA, the CDR3 is TGCGCCAGCAGCCAGCGGGGACAGGGCGGGGAGGATACGCAGTATTTT.

The rearrangement uses TRBV6-5 and TRBJ2-1, with 11 bases that match TRBD2. The CDR3 is made up of 15 amino acids. Germline CDR1 is MNHEY and CDR2 is SVGAGI. Trimming took 2 bases from V and 9 from J; bases not matched to a gene: 6. The CDR3 loop reads CASSYTSGGSVEQFF. CDR3 bases: TGTGCCAGCAGTTACACTAGCGGGGGTTCCGTTGAGCAGTTCTTC.

The rearrangement links TRBV2 to TRBJ2-3; D gene uncertain. The germline V and J ends were trimmed by 0 bases and 9 bases, with 10 bases remaining between them. Germline lookup yields CDR1 SNHLY and CDR2 FYNNEI. This CDR3 has 13 residues. The CDR3 DNA reads TGTGCCAGCAGTGAAGCGCTAGGAACCACGCAGTATTTT. Its protein is CASSEALGTTQYF.

V usage is TRBV19 and J usage is TRBJ1-1; 7 positions match TRBD1. Germline assignment: CDR1 LNHDA and CDR2 SQIVND (reference sequence). The V and J ends lost 5 bases and 6 bases, in that order; junction bases with no gene match: 12. CDR3 length: 15 amino acids. CDR3 protein: CASSSPRQGMAEAFF. In DNA form, the CDR3 reads TGTGCCAGTAGTTCCCCAAGACAGGGAATGGCTGAAGCTTTCTTT.

V and J are TRBV2 and TRBJ1-2; D gene unclear. V was shortened by 4 bases and J by 8 bases, with 14 bases between the two germline ends. In germline, CDR1 is SNHLY, CDR2 FYNNEI. CDR3 length equals 13 residues. CDR3 nucleotide sequence: TGTGCCAGCAGTGCAGAGGGTAAACGGGGCTACACCTTC. It translates to CASSAEGKRGYTF.

V usage is TRBV9 and J usage is TRBJ1-2, with 9 bases identical to TRBD1. Trimming took 3 bases from V and 6 from J; bases not matched to a gene: 15. In germline, CDR1 is SGDLS, CDR2 YYNGEE. The CDR3 is made up of 17 amino acids. The CDR3 DNA follows: TGTGCCAGCAGCGCCTCCCCGTGGACAGGGGTAGATGATGGCTACACCTTC. Its protein product is CASSASPWTGVDDGYTF.

This rearrangement joins TRBV24-1 to TRBJ1-3, with D possibly matching TRBD1 (6 bases). Germline CDR1 KGHDR, CDR2 SFDVKD. Trimming shortened V by 9 bases and J by 10 bases, and 15 bases separated the two germline ends. This CDR3 region has 12 residues. This chain's CDR3 is CATDRRVCTIYF. The CDR3, as DNA: TGTGCCACCGACAGGCGGGTTTGTACCATATATTTT.